One T cell receptor (beta chain) is described in this entry. Researchers sorted participants into cohorts using their self-reported clinical history. The table came from immunoSEQ multiplex PCR; TCRdb's copy has only in-frame clones and leaves some out. Here the sample spans approximately 200,000 clones, roughly 82% being singletons. V was trimmed by 4 bases and J by 0 bases, leaving 16 bases between them. The CDR3 is 17 residues long. Looked up from germline, CDR1 is LGHNA and CDR2 is YNFKEQ. The sample originates from a study of blood T cell repertoires in COVID-19. This clonotype was obtained from a man between 35 and 55 years old who had recovered from COVID-19. The gene calls are TRBV4-2 and TRBJ1-5, with D tentatively TRBD1 (6 bases). The source material was PBMCs or T cells enriched from blood (not recorded which). CDR3 DNA sequence: TGTGCCAGCAGCCCTACTGGACAGCTACATAGCAATCAGCCCCAGCATTTT. Protein sequence: CASSPTGQLHSNQPQHF.